This T cell receptor (beta chain) came from a study of vaccination and CD4 T cells after COVID-19. Notes on the study in general: Researchers report that 304 of 307 vaccine-specific clones in convalescent patients proved spike mono-reactive. Within the convalescent patients, a median around 90% of the SARS-CoV-2-reactive clones were ones that appeared only post-vaccination.

Notes on this clonotype: The target antigen is unknown.

This CDR3 has 16 amino acids. Per germline, CDR1 SGDLS and CDR2 YYNGEE. V lost 0 bases and J 5 bases, leaving 18 bases between the germline ends. CD4+ T cells that had been cultured provided DNA sequenced with the Oncomine TCR Beta short-read assay. Each CDR3 protein gets one entry after TCRdb re-called the PCR reads with MiXCR. The table has 9,900 or so distinct CDR3 sequences, about 27% seen once; the top ten hold around 42%. The treatment here: roughly 10-day PBMC culture with coronavirus spike peptide pools or control peptides (ViraFEST assay). ViraFEST used peptide pools to expand antigen-specific T cells and subsequently sequenced their TCRs.

The source of this sequence is a human donor who received a COVID-19 vaccine. Sequencing was performed on CD4+ T cells from blood, cultured in vitro, taken before SARS-CoV-2 vaccination. The chain couples TRBV9 to TRBJ2-7; D remains ambiguous. Here the CDR3 DNA reads TGTGCCAGCAGCGTAGGAATGACCGGGTCCGGTAACGAGCAGTACTTC. It encodes CASSVGMTGSGNEQYF.